The present entry profiles one T cell receptor (beta chain) with its context. This sample was included in a study of blood T cell repertoires in COVID-19. CDR1 and CDR2 (germline): GTSNPN, SVGIG (reference sequence). The CDR3 runs to 12 residues. Profiled with immunoSEQ multiplex PCR; TCRdb holds only in-frame clones, not every one. The repertoire includes about 55,000 clones, approximately 86% of them detected once, and roughly 3.7% sits in the top ten. Sequencing used peripheral blood. The clonotype was recovered from a man aged 35 to 55 with COVID-19, enrolled during active disease. This chain joins TRBV30 and TRBJ1-3; D is perhaps TRBD1 (5 bases). CDR3: CGAGRSGNTIYF. For the CDR3, the DNA is TGTGGGGCAGGGCGCTCTGGAAACACCATATATTTT.